This T cell receptor (beta chain) stems from a study of Ad26.COV2.S vaccination and SARS-CoV-2 variants. Regarding the study as a whole: TCR breadth and depth analyses may have underestimated total T cell responses. Breadth of non-spike TCRs did not differ between vaccinees and placebo recipients. Vaccinated individuals (as opposed to placebo recipients) had higher spike-specific TCR breadth.

Germline V gene data show CDR1 as LGHDT and CDR2 as YNNKEL (reference sequence). Trimming left V 6 bases short and J 5 bases short, with 11 bases between. The length of the CDR3 is 13 residues. Assay used: immunoSEQ multiplex PCR; TCRdb lists only in-frame clones, some missing. The sample records roughly 330,000 clones, roughly nine tenths being singletons. With respect to this clone: Its matching antigen is unknown.

The treatment is: roughly 18 received Ad26.COV2.S at low or high dose, single or two shots; roughly 5 received placebo; per-sample allocation not given. All samples were drawn on day 63, counting from the first vaccine or placebo injection. The vaccine antigen was prefusion-stabilized Wuhan SARS-CoV-2 spike. V gene TRBV3-1 (or the pseudogene TRBV3-2) combines with J gene TRBJ1-3; the D gene is possibly TRBD1 (5 bases). The sequence derives from a person between 18 and 65 years old who received the Ad26.COV2.S COVID-19 vaccine or a placebo. The sequences come from peripheral blood, collected in a trial of Ad26.COV2.S vaccine versus placebo. The CDR3, as DNA: TGTGCCAGCAGAGATCGGACACGAAACACCATATATTTT. It is translated as CASRDRTRNTIYF.